These 32 T cell receptor beta chains were sequenced from one sample in a study of sequential checkpoint blockade in melanoma. Libraries were prepared by immunoSEQ multiplex PCR; TCRdb keeps only in-frame clonotypes and omits some of them. The sample carries about 12,000 clones, about 25% recorded once. Treatment here: randomized to nivolumab then ipilimumab (arm A) or the reverse (arm B). Here the sequenced sample was tumor tissue (inferred from file names), taken from a patient given nivolumab and ipilimumab in sequence. Receptors originate from a human donor with melanoma.

The V and J genes are TRBV19 and TRBJ1-4, with D possibly TRBD1 on 6 matching bases. CDR1 LNHDA and CDR2 SQIVND come from the germline V gene (reference sequence). Trimming took off 4 bases at V and 5 bases at J, with 11 bases between the two ends. The CDR3 loop spans 14 amino acids. CDR3 residues: CASSNRQGNEKLFF. The CDR3 nucleotides are TGTGCCAGTAGTAATAGGCAGGGGAATGAAAAACTGTTTTTT.

V is TRBV9 and J is TRBJ2-1; possibly TRBD2 for D (5 bases). CDR1 and CDR2 (germline): SGDLS, YYNGEE. With 2 bases removed from V and 1 base from J, the gap between germline ends came to 16 bases. CDR3 length equals 17 residues. CDR3 region: CASSVHRGGGSYNEQFF. CDR3 nucleotide sequence: TGTGCCAGCAGCGTTCACAGAGGCGGAGGATCCTACAATGAGCAGTTCTTC.

This clone is judged medium-sized. Written as DNA, the CDR3 is TGTGCCAGCAGCCGACTAGCGGGGGGGCCAGATACGCAGTATTTT. It codes for CASSRLAGGPDTQYF. The V call is TRBV11-3, the J call TRBJ2-3; 14 nucleotides align to TRBD2. V trimming: 5 bases; J trimming: 4 bases; junction bases outside the gene matches: 2. Germline loops: CDR1 SGHNT, CDR2 YENEEA. The CDR3 has 15 amino acids.

The V call is TRBV18, the J call TRBJ1-1; no firm D call. The V end was cut by 1 base, the J end by 1 base, with 7 bases between. Germline lookup yields CDR1 KGHSH and CDR2 LQKENI. This CDR3 has 14 residues. CDR3 bases: TGTGCCAGCTCACCACTTCCAGGGAACACTGAAGCTTTCTTT. It is translated as CASSPLPGNTEAFF.

The rearrangement uses TRBV5-1 and TRBJ2-3; 14 bases are a match to TRBD2. The ends lost 4 bases at V and 5 bases at J; junction bases unmatched: 6. This CDR3 is 16 amino acids long. From germline, CDR1 is SGHRS and CDR2 YFSETQ. The CDR3 region has the DNA TGCGCCAGCAGCCCAGGACTAGCGGGGGGAGGAGATACGCAGTATTTT. Amino acids: CASSPGLAGGGDTQYF.

The rearrangement uses TRBV6-7 and TRBJ2-3; unclear D gene. TRBV6-7 is an ORF, and what it does is uncertain. Between the trimmed V and J ends, which lost 5 bases and 2 bases, there was a span of 17 bases. The CDR3 has 16 amino acids. For the CDR3, the DNA is TGTGCCAGCAGTCCCAAGGCCACCCCTAACACAGATACGCAGTATTTT. It yields the protein CASSPKATPNTDTQYF.

This clone was counted ten times or more. The J gene is TRBJ2-5, the V gene TRBV28; 7 positions agree with TRBD1. Trimming took 5 bases from V and 5 from J; bases not matched to a gene: 8. The length of the CDR3 is 14 residues. In germline, CDR1 is MDHEN, CDR2 SYDVKM. CDR3 bases: TGTGCCAGCAGTCAACGACAGGGATCGGAGACCCAGTACTTC. This gives the protein CASSQRQGSETQYF.

The chain joins TRBV15 to TRBJ1-5, with D possibly being TRBD1 (5 bases). Germline CDR1 LNHNV, CDR2 YYDKDF (reference sequence). V lost 1 base, J lost 2 bases, and 12 bases lay in between. This CDR3 contains 16 residues. Here the CDR3 reads CATSRVWRGGNQPQHF. CDR3 DNA sequence: TGTGCCACCAGCAGAGTCTGGAGGGGAGGCAATCAGCCCCAGCATTTT.

This clone has just a few counts. The chain couples TRBV28 to TRBJ1-1; 9 nucleotides agree with TRBD1. J lost 5 bases, V lost 6 bases, and 16 bases had no gene match. Germline CDR1 reads MDHEN; CDR2 reads SYDVKM. The CDR3 is made up of 17 amino acids. CDR3 nucleotides: TGTGCCAGCAGGCGGGGACAGGGAGGTTATGTAGGAACTGAAGCTTTCTTT. This sequence encodes CASRRGQGGYVGTEAFF. Complete variable domain (other parts from reference TRBV28 and TRBJ1-1): DVKVTQSSRYLVKRTGEKVFLECVQDMDHENMFWYRQDPGLGLRLIYFSYDVKMKEKGDIPEGYSVSREKKERFSLILESASTNQTSMYLCASRRGQGGYVGTEAFFGQGTRLTVV.

This clone was seen at least ten times. V is TRBV6-8 and J is TRBJ1-5; a weak D match, TRBD1 (5 bases). Trimming cost V 2 bases and J 6 bases, with 8 bases left between them. The germline CDR1 and CDR2 sequences are MNHGY and SAAAGT. The CDR3 has 13 amino acids. CDR3 sequence reads: CASSYTGAQPQHF. CDR3 bases: TGTGCCAGCAGTTACACCGGGGCTCAGCCCCAGCATTTT.

In this sample, this clone turned up a few times. The chain couples TRBV18 to TRBJ2-1; the match to TRBD1 covers 10 bases. V dropped 3 bases and J dropped 3; count of bases not matched to a gene: 5. The CDR3 totals 16 residues. The germline gives CDR1 KGHSH, CDR2 LQKENI. In DNA, the CDR3 is TGTGCCAGCTCACCGAGCGGACAGGGGGACTACAATGAGCAGTTCTTC. It codes for CASSPSGQGDYNEQFF.

This clone has more than one count but fewer than ten. The V call is TRBV6-1, the J call TRBJ1-2; a possible D gene is TRBD1 (5 bases). The CDR3 covers 16 residues. The V gene's germline CDR1 is MNHNS and CDR2 SASEGT. V lost 0 bases and J 4 bases, leaving 15 bases between the germline ends. The CDR3 here is CASSEAGGSGFYGYTF. The CDR3 DNA reads as TGTGCCAGCAGTGAAGCGGGGGGGTCGGGATTCTATGGCTACACCTTC.

V is TRBV18 and J is TRBJ1-2; unclear D gene. The germline gives CDR1 KGHSH, CDR2 LQKENI. There are 14 residues in the CDR3. V lost 2 bases, J lost 0 bases, and 7 bases lay in between. In nucleotides, the CDR3 is TGTGCCAGCTCACCAGAGGTTTCTAACTATGGCTACACCTTC. Its protein is CASSPEVSNYGYTF.

The chain uses TRBV29-1 and TRBJ1-1; 8 bases agree with TRBD1. V was pared by 6 bases and J by 9 bases, with 12 bases of the junction left unmatched. Germline CDR1 reads SQVTM; CDR2 reads ANQGSEA. The length of the CDR3 is 13 residues. CDR3 DNA sequence: TGCAGCGTCCTACAGGGGGGCTTAACGAAAGCTTTCTTT. The encoded protein is CSVLQGGLTKAFF.

There are a few counts of this clone. This chain uses TRBV15 with TRBJ1-5; 7 positions match TRBD1. V shed 5 bases and J 1 base; nucleotides not matched to a gene: 2. Germline V gene data show CDR1 as LNHNV and CDR2 as YYDKDF (reference sequence). CDR3 size: 14 residues. The CDR3 DNA follows: TGTGCCACCAGCGGAGGGGGCAGCAATCAGCCCCAGCATTTT. Amino acid sequence: CATSGGGSNQPQHF.

This clone was detected a few times. This sequence joins TRBV9 and TRBJ2-5; 14 nucleotides agree with TRBD2. This CDR3 comprises 16 residues. Trimming cost V 3 bases and J 5 bases; bases outside gene matches: 6. In germline, CDR1 is SGDLS, CDR2 YYNGEE. CDR3 DNA: TGTGCCAGCAGCGGACTGGGACTAGCGGGGGTGGAGACCCAGTACTTC. It translates to CASSGLGLAGVETQYF.

This clone was seen more than once but under ten times. The chain joins TRBV28 to TRBJ2-7; unclear D gene. This CDR3 is built from 14 residues. Trimming shortened V by 1 base and J by 2 bases, and 9 bases separated the two germline ends. Germline CDR1 and CDR2: MDHEN and SYDVKM. Written as DNA, the CDR3 is TGTGCCAGCAGTTTATTCGGCGGAACCTACGAGCAGTACGTC. Encoded protein: CASSLFGGTYEQYV.

The rearrangement joins TRBV29-1 to TRBJ2-2; D possibly uses TRBD1 or TRBD2 (5 bases each). Per germline, CDR1 SQVTM and CDR2 ANQGSEA. CDR3 length: 14 residues. V dropped 4 bases and J dropped 0 bases, with 9 bases sitting between them. CDR3 residues: CSVVQGANTGELFF. In DNA form, the CDR3 reads TGCAGCGTTGTCCAGGGAGCGAACACCGGGGAGCTGTTTTTT.

This clone appeared many times. The gene calls are TRBV11-3 and TRBJ2-2; TRBD1 matches 9 bases. Germline V lookup: CDR1 SGHNT, CDR2 YENEEA. The CDR3 has 14 amino acids. The ends lost 3 bases at V and 7 bases at J; junction bases unmatched: 3. Here the CDR3 DNA reads TGTGCCAGCAGCTTGGACAGGGGAAGCGGGGAGCTGTTTTTT. Protein product: CASSLDRGSGELFF.

This clone was picked up a small number of times. CDR3 sequence: CASSPQGLVNTGELFF. The CDR3 region has the DNA TGTGCCAGCAGCCCGCAGGGACTAGTGAACACCGGGGAGCTGTTTTTT. This chain uses TRBV11-1 with TRBJ2-2; the match to TRBD2 covers 8 bases. The CDR3 sequence is 16 residues long. Trimming took 5 bases from V and 1 from J; bases not matched to a gene: 6. Germline CDR1 reads SGHAT; CDR2 reads FQDESV (reference sequence). The whole variable domain, filled in from reference TRBV11-1 and TRBJ2-2, reads EAEVAQSPRYKITEKSQAVAFWCDPISGHATLYWYRQILGQGPELLVQFQDESVVDDSQLPKDRFSAERLKGVDSTLKIQPAELGDSAMYLCASSPQGLVNTGELFFGEGSRLTVL.

This chain links TRBV14 with TRBJ1-1; no clear D. Germline-derived CDR1 and CDR2 are SGHDN and FVKESK. CDR3 length equals 12 residues. The V gene lost 4 bases and the J gene lost 7 bases, with 10 bases spanning the gap. The CDR3 reads CASSPTGFEAFF. For the CDR3, the DNA is TGTGCCAGCAGCCCCACGGGTTTTGAAGCTTTCTTT. The entire variable domain, with the rest obtained from reference TRBV14 and TRBJ1-1, is as follows: EAGVTQFPSHSVIEKGQTVTLRCDPISGHDNLYWYRRVMGKEIKFLLHFVKESKQDESGMPNNRFLAERTGGTYSTLKVQPAELEDSGVYFCASSPTGFEAFFGQGTRLTVV.

The chain combines TRBV7-6 with TRBJ2-7; D perhaps matches TRBD1 (6 bases). Germline V gene lookup returns CDR1 SGHVS and CDR2 FNYEAQ. V was pared by 3 bases and J by 4 bases, with 16 bases between. There are 15 residues in the CDR3. The CDR3 spells CASSFADRASYEQYF. In DNA form, the CDR3 reads TGTGCCAGCAGCTTTGCGGACAGAGCGAGTTACGAGCAGTACTTC.

The chain employs TRBV5-1 and TRBJ1-2; D is perhaps TRBD1 (6 bases). V was shortened by 4 bases and J by 0 bases, with 22 bases between the two germline ends. Germline-derived CDR1 and CDR2 are SGHRS and YFSETQ. This CDR3 is built from 18 residues. The CDR3 sequence: CASSPSRGLPPSNYGYTF. Here the CDR3 DNA reads TGCGCCAGCAGCCCGAGCCGGGGGCTCCCACCATCTAACTATGGCTACACCTTC.

This rearrangement joins TRBV19 to TRBJ2-1; D ambiguous. The germline gives CDR1 LNHDA, CDR2 SQIVND (reference sequence). The CDR3 covers 19 residues. V dropped 1 base and J dropped 0 bases, with 19 bases sitting between them. Here the CDR3 reads CASSIALKKFPFSYNEQFF. The CDR3 DNA sequence: TGTGCCAGTAGTATAGCTCTCAAGAAGTTTCCCTTCTCCTACAATGAGCAGTTCTTC.

This clone was detected only a few times. This chain connects TRBV7-1 to TRBJ2-1, with TRBD1 matching 8 bases. TRBV7-1 is given ORF status, its function remaining uncertain. V was clipped by 5 bases and J by 2 bases; unmatched bases: 11. The CDR3 consists of 17 residues. DNA of the CDR3: TGTGCCAGCAGCCTAAGAGGACAGGGCGGTCCCTACAATGAGCAGTTCTTC. Amino acid sequence: CASSLRGQGGPYNEQFF.

This clone appeared many times. This sequence joins TRBV6-8 and TRBJ2-1; 7 bases map to TRBD2. The CDR3 sequence is 15 residues long. The germline gives CDR1 MNHGY, CDR2 SAAAGT. The V gene end was trimmed by 6 bases and the J gene end by 1 base; junction bases not matched to a gene: 6. This CDR3 reads CASSPGRYSYNEQFF. CDR3 DNA sequence: TGTGCCAGCAGCCCCGGGAGGTATTCCTACAATGAGCAGTTCTTC.

This sequence joins TRBV28 and TRBJ1-1; D not resolved. CDR3 length: 14 amino acids. The germline V gene encodes CDR1 MDHEN and CDR2 SYDVKM. Trimming took 2 bases from V and 0 from J, leaving 7 bases between them. The CDR3: CASSLVNMNTEAFF. The CDR3 DNA reads as TGTGCCAGCAGTTTAGTTAACATGAACACTGAAGCTTTCTTT.

This clone came up a few times. This chain joins TRBV9 and TRBJ2-7; 7 nucleotides match TRBD1. Trimming removed 0 bases from V and 2 bases from J; junction bases left unmatched: 2. This CDR3 comprises 14 residues. CDR1 is SGDLS and CDR2 is YYNGEE in the germline V gene. CDR3 coding DNA: TGTGCCAGCAGCGTAGCCCAGGGGGCCTACGAGCAGTACTTC. Residues: CASSVAQGAYEQYF. The complete variable domain, with remaining parts taken from reference TRBV9 and TRBJ2-7, reads DSGVTQTPKHLITATGQRVTLRCSPRSGDLSVYWYQQSLDQGLQFLIQYYNGEERAKGNILERFSAQQFPDLHSELNLSSLELGDSALYFCASSVAQGAYEQYFGPGTRLTVT.

V usage is TRBV28 and J usage is TRBJ2-1; tentatively, D is TRBD1 (6 bases). This CDR3 region has 13 residues. The germline V and J ends were trimmed by 5 bases and 11 bases, with 16 bases remaining between them. Germline CDR1 MDHEN, CDR2 SYDVKM. CDR3 loop: CASSLPQGLKQFF. The DNA of the CDR3 is TGTGCCAGCAGTCTCCCCCAGGGGTTGAAGCAGTTCTTC.

The chain carries TRBV11-3 and TRBJ2-3; unclear D gene. This CDR3 comprises 19 residues. V gave up 4 bases and J gave up 0 bases, with 23 bases separating them. Germline V gene data show CDR1 as SGHNT and CDR2 as YENEEA. The CDR3 DNA follows: TGTGCCAGCAGCTCCATTAGGCGACCATTGGCGGCTAGCACAGATACGCAGTATTTT. Translation: CASSSIRRPLAASTDTQYF.

The chain combines TRBV2 with TRBJ2-3; D is ambiguous. Looked up from germline, CDR1 is SNHLY and CDR2 is FYNNEI. This CDR3 spans 12 amino acids. V shed 6 bases and J shed 3 bases, with 7 bases lying between them. CDR3 sequence: CASRLGTDTQYF. Written as DNA, the CDR3 is TGTGCCAGCAGACTTGGAACAGATACGCAGTATTTT.

The chain has TRBV6-8 and TRBJ1-2; D not certain. Looked up from germline, CDR1 is MNHGY and CDR2 is SAAAGT. The ends were cut back, 1 base at V and 3 bases at J, with 6 bases in the middle. The CDR3 sequence is 13 residues long. CDR3 sequence reads: CASSYFRDYGYTF. The CDR3 bases are TGTGCCAGCAGTTACTTTCGAGACTATGGCTACACCTTC.